Given below is one T cell receptor beta chain in context. This clonotype has only a few counts. The target of this receptor is not known. Base qualities are not provided; no much larger clone lies one nucleotide away. These data originate in a study of vaccination and CD4 T cells after COVID-19 (dated by TCRdb to 2022 to 2024). For the wider study: SARS-CoV-2 positivity had been established in the convalescent patients by nasal swab PCR, and mild disease was recorded in several of these patients and severe disease in one. In the convalescent cohort there were six males and four females, among whom were two Hispanic individuals, seven Caucasians, two Asians and one multiracial person. Participants got two doses of the Pfizer-BioNTech BNT162b2 vaccine (n=8) or two doses of the Moderna mRNA-1273 vaccine (n=2). Post-COVID blood samples from convalescent patients were collected a median of about 100 days after diagnosis, with a range of 35 to 161 days. Post-vaccine blood samples were collected a median of approximately 77 days after the second vaccine dose, ranging from about 13 to 250 days. The cultures were stimulated with overlapping spike peptide pools from SARS-CoV-2 and from the common cold coronaviruses HCoV-NL63, HCoV-OC43 and HCoV-229E. As controls, cultures received a CEFX viral epitope pool (the positive control), an HIV-1 Nef peptide pool (the negative control), or no peptide at all. In some eleven COVID-19 convalescent patients and a few infection-naive healthy vaccine recipients, researchers compared the spike-specific CD4+ TCR repertoire from before mRNA vaccination with the repertoire from after. Results the study describes overall, beyond this receptor: The number of convalescent patients in the study was relatively small, and the study did not examine early timepoints following natural infection. In convalescent patients, nearly all vaccine-specific clones (304 of 307) were found to be mono-reactive for SARS-CoV-2 spike rather than cross-reactive with common cold coronaviruses. In convalescent patients, a median approximately 89% of post-vaccine SARS-CoV-2-reactive clones were detected only after vaccination, suggesting vaccine-specific priming. The median number of SARS-CoV-2-reactive clonotypes rose from under 25 after infection to 30 to 45 after vaccination, but the change was not significant.

Libraries were built with PCR. DNA from cultured CD4+ T cells was subjected to TCR sequencing with the Oncomine TCR Beta short-read assay at the Johns Hopkins FTIC core. The QIAamp micro DNA kit was used to extract genomic DNA from the cultured CD4+ T cells. Oncomine TCR Beta libraries from cultured CD4+ T cells were pooled with unique dual indexes and sequenced on an Illumina iSeq 100. Regarding the original processing steps: Non-productive sequences were removed, and CDR3s not starting with C, not ending with F or W, or shorter than 7 amino acids were discarded. The MANAFEST web application identified antigen-specific clonotypes by comparing peptide-stimulated wells against reference wells and other culture wells. An FDR below 0.05, an odds ratio above 5, and a productive frequency above 0.1% in at least two of three replicate wells were required for clones to be considered positive. A clonotype counted as cross-reactive if it showed significant expansion both in the SARS-CoV-2 spike wells and in at least one common cold coronavirus spike condition. Similarity between CDR3 sequences was evaluated in R version 3.6.1 using Levenshtein distances (stringdist) and unrooted phylogenetic trees (ape). TCRdb handled the public reads itself, with Q25 trimming in fastp and clone calling in MiXCR, and kept productive beta chains. Each record represents a unique CDR3 protein, reported with the most common genes and DNA among its rows. The V and J calls reflect TCRdb's pipeline rather than the authors' work. This sample has about 20,000 distinct CDR3 sequences in its table, and more than 45% of those were observed once. Clones ranked in the top ten supply approximately 5% of the sample.

V is shortened by 3 bases, J by 4 bases, and the region joining them spans 12 bases. CDR1 and CDR2 are drawn from the germline V gene: MRHNA, SNTAGT. The cysteine opens and the phenylalanine closes a CDR3 of 14 amino acids. Only the CDR3 portion is preserved as DNA: 42 bases, with reading frame beginning at the first base. The treatment or condition label here, explained by the study, means: approximately 10-day PBMC culture with coronavirus spike peptide pools or control peptides (ViraFEST assay). The ViraFEST assay, used in the study, expanded antigen-specific T cells with peptide pools and then identified the expanded clonotypes through TCR sequencing. The convalescent patients' positive SARS-CoV-2 PCR tests were from March to December 2020, which was before the Alpha, Beta and Delta variants emerged in the United States. More than 1.5 million PBMCs per well were cultured in IMDM with roughly 5% human AB serum and 9 to 10 IU/ml IL-2, plus 10 ug/ml peptide pools. Half of the culture medium was replaced with fresh IL-2-containing medium on days 3 and 7. CD4+ T cells were isolated after approximately ten days of culture through negative selection using the EasySep CD4+ T cell isolation kit. PBMCs were separated from whole blood using Ficoll-Paque Plus gradient centrifugation and then either used fresh or cryopreserved at -140C. Culture conditions were generally each tested in triplicate wells.

This receptor chain uses TRBV6-4 and TRBJ1-1, with the D gene call left open. The source material was CD4+ T cells from blood, cultured in vitro, sampled before SARS-CoV-2 vaccination. The TCR sequence derives from a human donor who had recovered from COVID-19. The nucleotide sequence reads TGTGCCAGCAGTGAGAACGGTATAGTCACTGAAGCTTTCTTT. Translated, it gives CASSENGIVTEAFF.